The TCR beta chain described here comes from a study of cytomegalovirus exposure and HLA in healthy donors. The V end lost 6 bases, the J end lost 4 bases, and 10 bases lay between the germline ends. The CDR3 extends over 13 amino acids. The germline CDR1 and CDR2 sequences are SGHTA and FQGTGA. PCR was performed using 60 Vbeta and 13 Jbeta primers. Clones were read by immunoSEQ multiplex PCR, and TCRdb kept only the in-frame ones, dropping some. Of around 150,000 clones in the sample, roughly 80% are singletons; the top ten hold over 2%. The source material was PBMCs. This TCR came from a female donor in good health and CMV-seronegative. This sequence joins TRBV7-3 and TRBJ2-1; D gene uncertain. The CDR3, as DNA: TGTGCCAGCAGTTCCCCCCGGTACAATGAGCAGTTCTTC. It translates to CASSSPRYNEQFF.